The rows below give T cell receptor beta chains drawn from one sample of a study of response to subunit inactivated influenza vaccine. TCRdb re-called the RT-PCR reads with MiXCR, one entry per CDR3 protein. This table holds 550,000 to 800,000 distinct CDR3 sequences, approximately 14% found once. This specimen was PBMCs from blood, taken roughly 12 days after vaccination. All receptors derive from a man aged 50 to 60 who received an inactivated influenza vaccine. Both conserved end residues are part of each CDR3. D genes are given only for firm matches. Size is omitted from some rows. Given values are once, few, many or a class for expanded clones.

DNA	CDR3	D	J	V	size
TGCAGTGCTAGGGGCAGGGGGGAACCTGAGCAGTTCTTC	CSARGRGEPEQFF	NA	TRBJ2-1	TRBV20-1	NA
TGCGCCAGCAGCCAAGAACCCGGCAACGAGCAGTACTTC	CASSQEPGNEQYF	NA	TRBJ2-7	TRBV4-3	few
TGTGCCAGCAGCAAAGCCGGGACGGAGAATGAAAAACTGTTTTTT	CASSKAGTENEKLFF	NA	TRBJ1-4	TRBV9	NA
TGCAGTGCTAGAGGACTGGATCAAGAGACCCAGTACTTC	CSARGLDQETQYF	NA	TRBJ2-5	TRBV20-1	few
TGCAGCGTTGTTGTGTTCTACAATGAGCAGTTCTTC	CSVVVFYNEQFF	NA	TRBJ2-1	TRBV29-1	few
TGTGCCATCAGTTTAAAGGGTGGCACAGATACGCAGTATTTT	CAISLKGGTDTQYF	NA	TRBJ2-3	TRBV10-3	few
TGCAGCGCCAGCTCGCGGTTCACAGATACGCAGTATTTT	CSASSRFTDTQYF	NA	TRBJ2-3	TRBV29-1	NA
TGCGCCAGCAGCCAAGATTCATACCCTGCGGCACCCCTCCACTTT	CASSQDSYPAAPLHF	NA	TRBJ1-6	TRBV4-3	NA
TGTGCCAGCAGCTGGGGGGTAGACACCTACGAGCAGTACTTC	CASSWGVDTYEQYF	NA	TRBJ2-7	TRBV5-6	NA
TGTGCCAGCCGCAGGGAAAGGGGGGAGACCCAGTACTTC	CASRRERGETQYF	NA	TRBJ2-5	TRBV6-6	NA
TGTGCCAGCAGCCTCGGGGGGGCCCAGACCCAGTACTTC	CASSLGGAQTQYF	TRBD2	TRBJ2-5	TRBV27	few
TGTGCCACCAGCCGCCTAACAGGGGGAGACTATGGCTACACCTTC	CATSRLTGGDYGYTF	TRBD1	TRBJ1-2	TRBV15	NA
TGTGCCAGCAGTTTAGAACAAGTCCCCACCGGGGAGCTGTTTTTT	CASSLEQVPTGELFF	NA	TRBJ2-2	TRBV28	NA
TGTGCCAGCAGCTGGGCAGGGAGTGCCTATAATTCACCCCTCCACTTT	CASSWAGSAYNSPLHF	NA	TRBJ1-6	TRBV7-2	NA
TGTGCCAGCAGTTTTCACAGGTCCTATGGCTACACCTTC	CASSFHRSYGYTF	NA	TRBJ1-2	TRBV12-3/TRBV12-4	NA
TGTGCCAGCGGGGACAGGGGGCAGGGTTCACCCCTCCACTTT	CASGDRGQGSPLHF	TRBD1	TRBJ1-6	TRBV10-3	few
TGTGCCAGCAGCAGCCGGGACAGGGGGCCCCCCCACATTCAGTACTTC	CASSSRDRGPPHIQYF	TRBD1	TRBJ2-4	TRBV3-1	NA
TGCGGAACTAGGGCTGGGGTGAACGGGGAGCTGTTTTTT	CGTRAGVNGELFF	NA	TRBJ2-2	TRBV29-1	NA
TGCGCCAGCAGCCCCCAGGCAGGGAACAATCAGCCCCAGCATTTT	CASSPQAGNNQPQHF	NA	TRBJ1-5	TRBV4-1	NA
TGCGCCAGCAGGACTAGCGGGAGGACCTACAATGAGCAGTTCTTC	CASRTSGRTYNEQFF	TRBD2	TRBJ2-1	TRBV5-1	few
TGTGCCAGCAGCGCGGACAGGTTCTTTGAGCAGTTCTTC	CASSADRFFEQFF	TRBD1	TRBJ2-1	TRBV11-2	NA
TGTGCCAGCAGGGTGAAAGGGGGCACAGATACGCAGTATTTT	CASRVKGGTDTQYF	NA	TRBJ2-3	TRBV6-1	few
TGTGCCAGCAGGAGGGGTGGACTAGCGGGGGGTCAAGAGACCCAGTACTTC	CASRRGGLAGGQETQYF	TRBD2	TRBJ2-5	TRBV6-1	NA
TGCAGTGCTAGAGACCCCAGGGAGGGGAACACTGAAGCTTTCTTT	CSARDPREGNTEAFF	NA	TRBJ1-1	TRBV20-1	few
TGTGCCAGCACCTCCCCCACTAACTATGGCTACACCTTC	CASTSPTNYGYTF	NA	TRBJ1-2	TRBV28	NA
TGCGCCAGCAGCTCCGGTGAGCTACGTTATGGCTACACCTTC	CASSSGELRYGYTF	NA	TRBJ1-2	TRBV5-1	few
TGCGCCAGCAGCCAAGATGATCGGTTGGGGGGGCCCAAAAACATTCAGTACTTC	CASSQDDRLGGPKNIQYF	NA	TRBJ2-4	TRBV4-3	NA
TGCGCCAGCAGCTTCAGGGGTACGAACACCGGGGAGCTGTTTTTT	CASSFRGTNTGELFF	NA	TRBJ2-2	TRBV5-1	many
TGTGCCAGCAGCCCCCCGCAAGTTACCATATATTTT	CASSPPQVTIYF	NA	TRBJ1-3	TRBV7-9	NA
TGCAGCGTTGGTGGGACTAGCGGACGAACCTACGAGCAGTACTTC	CSVGGTSGRTYEQYF	TRBD2	TRBJ2-7	TRBV29-1	many
TGTGCCAGCACCGTAGGGGGGGGCCTAGGCCAAGAGACCCAGTACTTC	CASTVGGGLGQETQYF	NA	TRBJ2-5	TRBV12-3/TRBV12-4	once
TGTGCCAGCCCGGAAACAGGGGAACTCTACGAGCAGTACTTC	CASPETGELYEQYF	TRBD1	TRBJ2-7	TRBV7-2	NA
TGTGCCAGCAGCCAAGATTCAGGGTCTAATCAGCCCCAGCATTTT	CASSQDSGSNQPQHF	NA	TRBJ1-5	TRBV4-2	NA
TGTGCCACCAGCAGAGATGGAGGGACAGGCTATGGCTACACCTTC	CATSRDGGTGYGYTF	TRBD1	TRBJ1-2	TRBV15	few
TGTGCCAGCAGCTTAGAATCTCCTCCTGGAAACACCATATATTTT	CASSLESPPGNTIYF	NA	TRBJ1-3	TRBV7-6	NA
TGCAGTGCTAGAGATCACGGGGAAAGCTCCTACGAGCAGTACTTC	CSARDHGESSYEQYF	NA	TRBJ2-7	TRBV20-1	NA
TGTGCCAGCAGAATAGCGGGATTGAACACCGGGGAGCTGTTTTTT	CASRIAGLNTGELFF	TRBD2	TRBJ2-2	TRBV6-1	NA
TGTGCCAGCAGCCAGATCCGGGGTGGGAGCACAGATACGCAGTATTTT	CASSQIRGGSTDTQYF	NA	TRBJ2-3	TRBV3-1	many
TGCAGCGTATTAGGGAGTGTTACTGAAGCTTTCTTT	CSVLGSVTEAFF	NA	TRBJ1-1	TRBV29-1	NA
TGTGCCAGCAGCCTCGCTCAGCCGGGGAGGATGAACACTGAAGCTTTCTTT	CASSLAQPGRMNTEAFF	NA	TRBJ1-1	TRBV12-3/TRBV12-4	NA
TGTGCCAGCAGCGGGATTTTTCCCTCCTACGAGCAGTACTTC	CASSGIFPSYEQYF	NA	TRBJ2-7	TRBV7-2	few
TGTGCCACTCTCCGGGACAGAACTTCCAATCAGCCCCAGCATTTT	CATLRDRTSNQPQHF	TRBD1	TRBJ1-5	TRBV28	NA
TGTGCCAGCAGCCCCTCGGTCGGGAGCTCCTACGAGCAGTACTTC	CASSPSVGSSYEQYF	NA	TRBJ2-7	TRBV3-1	few
TGCGCCAGCAGTGCGGCGGGGGGGCGGGCAGATACGCAGTATTTT	CASSAAGGRADTQYF	TRBD2	TRBJ2-3	TRBV10-1	NA
TGTGCCAGCAGTGGAAACAGGGGAGGAAGCTCACCCCTCCACTTT	CASSGNRGGSSPLHF	TRBD1	TRBJ1-6	TRBV6-1	NA
TGTGCCATCAGTGAGAACAGCCCCGGATTGTACACTGAAGCTTTCTTT	CAISENSPGLYTEAFF	NA	TRBJ1-1	TRBV10-3	few